A selection of T cell receptor beta chains follows, all from one sample in a study of cytomegalovirus exposure and HLA in healthy donors. Produced via immunoSEQ multiplex PCR; TCRdb's table is partial and in-frame only. The sample shows some 180,000 clones, 70% to 85% of them seen only once. The sample was PBMCs. The receptors originated from a woman aged 60-70 years in good health and CMV-seropositive. Both conserved end residues are part of each CDR3. Fields, in order: clone size, V gene, D gene, J gene, CDR3 DNA, CDR3 protein. D genes are given only for firm matches. Rows give clone size only sometimes, using once, few, many, or a class for an expanded clone.

>few|TRBV2|.|TRBJ2-7
TGTGCCAGCAGTATTGACAGCTACGAGCAGTACTTC
CASSIDSYEQYF
>.|TRBV4-2|TRBD2|TRBJ2-7
TGTGCCAGCAGCCAAGGACAAGCGGGAGCTGACGAGCAGTACTTC
CASSQGQAGADEQYF
>.|TRBV19|.|TRBJ1-3
TGTGCCAGTAGATTGGGACATTCCTCTGGAAACACCATATATTTT
CASRLGHSSGNTIYF
>.|TRBV4-1|.|TRBJ2-7
TGCGCCAGCAGCCAAGCCCGGGAAAAGTACTTC
CASSQAREKYF
>.|TRBV19|TRBD1|TRBJ1-2
TGTGCCAGTAGTTTCGGACAGGGGGATAGCTATGGCTACACCTTC
CASSFGQGDSYGYTF
>.|TRBV29-1|.|TRBJ1-4
TGCAGCGTGTACGGTTCGACTAATGAAAAACTGTTTTTT
CSVYGSTNEKLFF
>.|TRBV21-1|.|TRBJ2-7
TGTGCCAGCAGCAAAGAAGCTAGCGGGAGGGGTTCCTACGAGGAGCAGTACTTC
CASSKEASGRGSYEEQYF
>.|TRBV5-1|TRBD2|TRBJ2-7
TGCGCCAGCAGCTTGGGTATACAGGCTAGCGGGGCCCCCTACGAGCAGTACTTC
CASSLGIQASGAPYEQYF
>.|TRBV19|.|TRBJ1-1
TGTGCCAGTACGCTCGCGGGGGGGCAGCCTCGAGAAGCTTTCTTT
CASTLAGGQPREAFF
>.|TRBV5-1|.|TRBJ2-3
TGCGCCAGCAGCTTTACGGGAGATACGCAGTATTTT
CASSFTGDTQYF
>.|TRBV28|TRBD1|TRBJ1-4
TGTGCCAGCAGCCCCCTTGCAGGGGGCTTGAGTCCCGCAACTAATGAAAAACTGTTTTTT
CASSPLAGGLSPATNEKLFF
>.|TRBV5-4|.|TRBJ1-1
TGTGCCAGCAGCTCCCGGGGAAACAGGGTCTTTGGTGTGAACACTGAAGCTTTCTTT
CASSSRGNRVFGVNTEAFF
>.|TRBV29-1|TRBD1|TRBJ1-1
TGCAGCGCCGGGACAGCGAACACTGAAGCTTTCTTT
CSAGTANTEAFF
>.|TRBV19|TRBD1|TRBJ2-7
TGTGCCAGTACTGGACAGGGATACGAGCAGTACTTC
CASTGQGYEQYF